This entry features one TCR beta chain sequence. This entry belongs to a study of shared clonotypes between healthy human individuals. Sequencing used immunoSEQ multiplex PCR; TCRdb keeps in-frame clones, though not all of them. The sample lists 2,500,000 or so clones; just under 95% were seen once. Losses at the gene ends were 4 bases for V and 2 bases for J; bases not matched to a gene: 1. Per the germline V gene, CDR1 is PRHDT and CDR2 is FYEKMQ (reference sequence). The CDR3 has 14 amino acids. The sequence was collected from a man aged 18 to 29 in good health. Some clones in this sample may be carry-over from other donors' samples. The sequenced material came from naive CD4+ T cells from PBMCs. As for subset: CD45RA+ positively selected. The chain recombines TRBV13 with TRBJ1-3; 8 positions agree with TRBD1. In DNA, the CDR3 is TGTGCCAGCAGCTCACAGGGGGCTGGAAACACCATATATTTT. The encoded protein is CASSSQGAGNTIYF.